The 27 T cell receptor beta chains listed next were all sequenced from one sample in a study of blood T cells in healthy people across ages. Next came a second PCR, run for about 6 to 12 cycles, which used a sample-barcoded 5' primer along with a J-beta primer mix. One entry per CDR3 protein, called by TCRdb with MiXCR from the 5' RACE reads. The data hold 1,100,000 or so distinct CDR3 sequences, with less than 50% observed a single time. The sequenced material came from blood. These receptors came from a woman aged 60 to 75 in good health.

There are many counts of this clonotype. The chain has TRBV5-1 and TRBJ2-4; 10 bases are shared with TRBD2. The DNA matches TRBJ2-7 better at its end, which makes the J call doubtful. The CDR3 extends over 15 amino acids. CDR1 SGHRS and CDR2 YFSETQ come from the germline V gene. CDR3 DNA sequence: TGCGCCAGCAGCTTGTTGGCTAGCGGGAGTGGCGAGCAGTACTTC. Residues: CASSLLASGSGEQYF.

The rearrangement links TRBV27 to TRBJ2-1; 11 bases align to TRBD2. Judging by the DNA end, TRBJ2-7 fits better; the J call may be wrong. The germline CDR1 and CDR2 sequences are MNHEY and SMNVEV (reference sequence). There are 13 residues in the CDR3. The CDR3 loop is CASTTSGMAEQYF. DNA of the CDR3: TGTGCCAGCACGACTAGCGGGATGGCCGAGCAGTACTTC.

This clonotype was seen more than once but under ten times. This chain uses TRBV24-1 with TRBJ2-1, with TRBD1 identical over 12 bases. The CDR3 totals 17 residues. Germline V gene lookup returns CDR1 KGHDR and CDR2 SFDVKD. Unmatched junction bases numbered 5, after V lost 0 bases and J lost 6 bases. The CDR3 loop is CATSDLRGTGGFNEQFF. The DNA of the CDR3 is TGTGCCACCAGTGATTTGAGAGGGACAGGGGGCTTCAATGAGCAGTTCTTC.

V gene TRBV4-2 combines with J gene TRBJ2-3, with 9 positions matching TRBD2. The CDR3 is 16 residues long. V was pared by 1 base and J by 3 bases, with 5 bases of the junction left unmatched. Germline V CDR1 and CDR2: LGHNA, YNFKEQ. The CDR3 reads CASSQGASGRTDTQYF. The CDR3 DNA reads as TGTGCCAGCAGCCAAGGAGCGAGCGGGAGGACAGATACGCAGTATTTT.

The gene calls are TRBV20-1 and TRBJ1-1, with a weak D call TRBD1 (6 bases). CDR1 and CDR2 from the germline V gene are DFQATT and SNEGSKA (reference sequence). The CDR3 totals 14 residues. V was clipped by 6 bases and J by 0 bases, with 14 bases between them. The CDR3 nucleotides are TGCAGTGCGCCGCCGGGACAAATGAACACTGAAGCTTTCTTT. It yields the protein CSAPPGQMNTEAFF.

This clonotype was recorded a few times. The chain recombines TRBV7-9 with TRBJ2-5, with D possibly matching TRBD2 (6 bases). Trimming took off 3 bases at V and 0 bases at J, with 8 bases between the two ends. The V gene's germline CDR1 is SEHNR and CDR2 FQNEAQ (reference sequence). There are 14 residues in the CDR3. The CDR3 is CASSFRDYQETQYF. DNA for the CDR3: TGTGCCAGCAGCTTCAGGGACTACCAAGAGACCCAGTACTTC. The full variable domain, with the rest looked up from reference TRBV7-9 and TRBJ2-5, is DTGVSQNPRHKITKRGQNVTFRCDPISEHNRLYWYRQTLGQGPEFLTYFQNEAQLEKSRLLSDRFSAERPKGSFSTLEIQRTEQGDSAMYLCASSFRDYQETQYFGPGTRLLVL.

There are a few counts of this clonotype. The chain joins TRBV7-9 to TRBJ2-1; D is unclear. This CDR3 has 17 residues. The V end lost 5 bases, the J end lost 4 bases, and 21 bases lay between the germline ends. Germline V gene data show CDR1 as SEHNR and CDR2 as FQNEAQ (reference sequence). Written as DNA, the CDR3 is TGTGCCAGCAGCGCTCATGACGGCGGCAAATTGTACAATGAGCAGTTCTTC. It encodes CASSAHDGGKLYNEQFF.

This rearrangement joins TRBV7-9 to TRBJ2-1, with a weak D call TRBD2 (6 bases). Germline V CDR1 and CDR2: SEHNR, FQNEAQ (reference sequence). Trimming removed 3 bases from V and 0 bases from J, with 15 bases in between. This CDR3 contains 17 residues. The CDR3 DNA reads as TGTGCCAGCAGCTTGGGGATTGGGACTGACTCCTACAATGAGCAGTTCTTC. Translating gives CASSLGIGTDSYNEQFF.

This chain joins TRBV5-1 and TRBJ2-6; D is possibly TRBD1 (5 bases). V was clipped by 0 bases and J by 2 bases, with 12 bases between them. The CDR3 extends over 17 amino acids. The V gene's germline CDR1 is SGHRS and CDR2 YFSETQ. The CDR3 loop reads CASSLARTGAGANVLTF. The CDR3 coding sequence is TGCGCCAGCAGCTTGGCCCGAACAGGTGCTGGGGCCAACGTCCTGACTTTC.

The chain recombines TRBV20-1 with TRBJ2-5; 8 nucleotides line up with TRBD2. The CDR3 has 15 amino acids. The trim removed 1 base at V and 4 bases at J, leaving 8 bases unmatched. Germline values: CDR1 DFQATT, CDR2 SNEGSKA (reference sequence). DNA of the CDR3: TGCAGTGCTAGAGTGGCGGGAGGAAGTAGAGAGACCCAGTACTTC. This codes for CSARVAGGSRETQYF.

Concerning this clonotype itself: The junction does not match germline at one end; this may be a read error. The V gene is TRBV29-1, the J gene TRBJ2-2; 10 nucleotides align to TRBD1. Germline V gene data show CDR1 as SQVTM and CDR2 as ANQGSEA. The CDR3 totals 15 residues. Written as DNA, the CDR3 is TGCAGCGTTGGGTTCCGGGACAGGGGACCCGGGGGGCTGTTTTTT. Translation gives CSVGFRDRGPGGLFF.

In this sample, this clonotype turned up a few times. The chain recombines TRBV11-2 with TRBJ2-4; perhaps TRBD2 as D (5 bases). The J call may be faulty, since TRBJ2-7 better matches the DNA end. The CDR3 consists of 15 residues. Per germline, CDR1 SGHAT and CDR2 FQNNGV. In nucleotides, the CDR3 is TGTGCCAGCAGCTTAGATGGTAGGCTAGCTGACGAGCAGTACTTC. Its translation: CASSLDGRLADEQYF.

The sample holds a few counts of this clonotype. This rearrangement joins TRBV20-1 to TRBJ2-7; TRBD1 agrees at 7 bases. The CDR3 runs 12 residues. The germline gives CDR1 DFQATT, CDR2 SNEGSKA (reference sequence). V trimming: 3 bases; J trimming: 7 bases; junction bases outside the gene matches: 6. The CDR3 here is CSASQQGSEQYF. The CDR3 DNA is TGCAGTGCTAGTCAACAGGGGAGTGAGCAGTACTTC.

This clonotype is a singleton in its sample. The rearrangement joins TRBV4-1 to TRBJ1-5; TRBD1 matches 8 bases. The ends lost 4 bases at V and 5 bases at J; junction bases unmatched: 7. Germline CDR1 reads MGHRA; CDR2 reads YSYEKL. The CDR3 is 15 residues long. The CDR3 sequence: CASSLGQGTDQPQHF. The CDR3 coding sequence is TGCGCCAGCAGCCTAGGACAGGGAACGGATCAGCCCCAGCATTTT.

A few counts support this clonotype. CDR3 protein: CASSLTAPYPSEQYF. The CDR3 DNA reads TGTGCCAGCAGCTTAACAGCGCCCTACCCCTCCGAGCAGTACTTC. The rearrangement uses TRBV11-2 and TRBJ2-7; D gene uncertain. Germline loops: CDR1 SGHAT, CDR2 FQNNGV. V shed 2 bases and J shed 6 bases, with 17 bases lying between them. There are 15 residues in the CDR3.

This clonotype was seen once. V usage is TRBV6-4 and J usage is TRBJ1-1; TRBD1 is a possible D gene (5 bases). CDR1 and CDR2 from the germline V gene are MRHNA and SNTAGT. The length of the CDR3 is 13 residues. V was shortened by 5 bases and J by 5 bases, with 12 bases between the two germline ends. The CDR3 protein is CASSNQGGTEAFF. CDR3 sequence (DNA): TGTGCCAGCAGTAACCAGGGTGGAACTGAAGCTTTCTTT.

This clonotype appeared once. This rearrangement joins TRBV6-5 to TRBJ1-2; possible D gene TRBD1, 6 bases. The V and J ends lost 0 bases and 4 bases respectively, with 15 bases between them. The germline V gene has CDR1 MNHEY and CDR2 SVGAGI. The CDR3 runs 16 residues. CDR3 DNA: TGTGCCAGCAGTTACTCGAGAGGGGCACAGGGCTATGGCTACACCTTC. Protein: CASSYSRGAQGYGYTF.

This clonotype was counted between two and nine times. This chain links TRBV5-1 with TRBJ2-7; D perhaps matches TRBD1 (5 bases). The V gene's germline CDR1 is SGHRS and CDR2 YFSETQ. Trimming cost V 0 bases and J 5 bases, with 24 bases left between them. The CDR3 has 18 residues. CDR3 nucleotide sequence: TGCGCCAGCAGCTTGGCCCCCGGCTTATCCTCAGGGTTCGACGAGCAGTACTTC. Translating it yields CASSLAPGLSSGFDEQYF.

This clonotype was seen only a few times. The V gene is TRBV20-1, the J gene TRBJ2-7; D is unclear. The CDR3 has 11 residues. CDR1 and CDR2 from the germline V gene are DFQATT and SNEGSKA (reference sequence). CDR3 loop: CSLTTSYEQYF. CDR3 nucleotides: TGCAGCCTGACAACTTCTTACGAGCAGTACTTC.

J is TRBJ2-5 and V is TRBV6-1, with D uncertain. V was clipped by 2 bases and J by 4 bases, with 8 bases between them. Germline assignment: CDR1 MNHNS and CDR2 SASEGT. This CDR3 region has 13 residues. The CDR3 sequence: CASSEKGPETQYF. Written as DNA, the CDR3 is TGTGCCAGCAGTGAAAAGGGTCCAGAGACCCAGTACTTC.

This clonotype was counted only a few times. The chain is built from TRBV5-1 and TRBJ2-1, with TRBD2 matching 9 bases. The V segment lost 3 bases and the J segment 6 bases; nucleotides outside the gene matches: 7. The CDR3 sequence is 15 residues long. Looked up from germline, CDR1 is SGHRS and CDR2 is YFSETQ. The CDR3 DNA follows: TGCGCCAGCAGCTCGTCCAGCGGGAGGTTCAATGAGCAGTTCTTC. Encoded protein: CASSSSSGRFNEQFF.

This clonotype was seen once. The chain couples TRBV6-5 to TRBJ2-1, with TRBD2 identical over 7 bases. Germline V CDR1 and CDR2: MNHEY, SVGAGI. Trimming cost V 4 bases and J 2 bases; bases outside gene matches: 5. The CDR3 runs to 15 residues. Written as DNA, the CDR3 is TGTGCCAGCAGTTCCCCACTAGCGCCCTACAATGAGCAGTTCTTC. It specifies CASSSPLAPYNEQFF.

The rearrangement uses TRBV7-9 and TRBJ1-4; D may be TRBD1 (6 bases). Germline CDR1 and CDR2: SEHNR and FQNEAQ (reference sequence). The V and J ends lost 8 bases and 2 bases respectively, with 9 bases between them. CDR3 length: 13 amino acids. The CDR3 loop is CASHGQTNEKLFF. The CDR3 region has the DNA TGTGCCAGCCATGGACAGACTAATGAAAAACTGTTTTTT.

The chain uses TRBV20-1 and TRBJ2-7, with 12 bases fitting TRBD2. The germline V gene encodes CDR1 DFQATT and CDR2 SNEGSKA (reference sequence). The junction had 7 bases not matched to a gene; V was cut back by 5 bases and J by 2 bases. The CDR3 length is 15 residues. CDR3 residues: CSAPLAGGSAYEQYF. CDR3 DNA: TGCAGTGCTCCCCTAGCGGGAGGGTCAGCCTACGAGCAGTACTTC.

This clonotype was recorded once. The rearrangement joins TRBV4-2 to TRBJ2-5; the match to TRBD1 covers 7 bases. The last part of the DNA fits TRBJ2-7 better; the J call may be wrong. CDR1 LGHNA and CDR2 YNFKEQ come from the germline V gene. The CDR3 covers 17 residues. The CDR3 spells CASSQGGGRGSPYEQYF. The CDR3 DNA follows: TGTGCCAGCAGCCAAGGAGGGGGCAGGGGGAGCCCCTACGAGCAGTACTTC.

This clonotype has just a few counts. The rearrangement links TRBV5-1 to TRBJ2-4; 10 nucleotides align to TRBD1. This CDR3 is 17 amino acids long. With 4 bases clipped from V and 1 base from J, the junction kept 8 bases outside the gene matches. From germline, CDR1 is SGHRS and CDR2 YFSETQ. This CDR3 reads CASSNLDRGVAKNIQYF. For the CDR3, the DNA is TGCGCCAGCAGCAACCTGGACAGGGGGGTCGCCAAAAACATTCAGTACTTC.

The CDR3 DNA follows: TGTGCCAGCAGCCGGGGGCGGGGTCTCTCCTACGAGCAGTACTTC. Encoded protein: CASSRGRGLSYEQYF. The chain employs TRBV11-2 and TRBJ2-7, with D possibly being TRBD1 or TRBD2 (6 bases each). The CDR3 consists of 15 residues. V lost 5 bases and J lost 0, with 14 bases in between. Germline CDR1 is SGHAT and CDR2 is FQNNGV.